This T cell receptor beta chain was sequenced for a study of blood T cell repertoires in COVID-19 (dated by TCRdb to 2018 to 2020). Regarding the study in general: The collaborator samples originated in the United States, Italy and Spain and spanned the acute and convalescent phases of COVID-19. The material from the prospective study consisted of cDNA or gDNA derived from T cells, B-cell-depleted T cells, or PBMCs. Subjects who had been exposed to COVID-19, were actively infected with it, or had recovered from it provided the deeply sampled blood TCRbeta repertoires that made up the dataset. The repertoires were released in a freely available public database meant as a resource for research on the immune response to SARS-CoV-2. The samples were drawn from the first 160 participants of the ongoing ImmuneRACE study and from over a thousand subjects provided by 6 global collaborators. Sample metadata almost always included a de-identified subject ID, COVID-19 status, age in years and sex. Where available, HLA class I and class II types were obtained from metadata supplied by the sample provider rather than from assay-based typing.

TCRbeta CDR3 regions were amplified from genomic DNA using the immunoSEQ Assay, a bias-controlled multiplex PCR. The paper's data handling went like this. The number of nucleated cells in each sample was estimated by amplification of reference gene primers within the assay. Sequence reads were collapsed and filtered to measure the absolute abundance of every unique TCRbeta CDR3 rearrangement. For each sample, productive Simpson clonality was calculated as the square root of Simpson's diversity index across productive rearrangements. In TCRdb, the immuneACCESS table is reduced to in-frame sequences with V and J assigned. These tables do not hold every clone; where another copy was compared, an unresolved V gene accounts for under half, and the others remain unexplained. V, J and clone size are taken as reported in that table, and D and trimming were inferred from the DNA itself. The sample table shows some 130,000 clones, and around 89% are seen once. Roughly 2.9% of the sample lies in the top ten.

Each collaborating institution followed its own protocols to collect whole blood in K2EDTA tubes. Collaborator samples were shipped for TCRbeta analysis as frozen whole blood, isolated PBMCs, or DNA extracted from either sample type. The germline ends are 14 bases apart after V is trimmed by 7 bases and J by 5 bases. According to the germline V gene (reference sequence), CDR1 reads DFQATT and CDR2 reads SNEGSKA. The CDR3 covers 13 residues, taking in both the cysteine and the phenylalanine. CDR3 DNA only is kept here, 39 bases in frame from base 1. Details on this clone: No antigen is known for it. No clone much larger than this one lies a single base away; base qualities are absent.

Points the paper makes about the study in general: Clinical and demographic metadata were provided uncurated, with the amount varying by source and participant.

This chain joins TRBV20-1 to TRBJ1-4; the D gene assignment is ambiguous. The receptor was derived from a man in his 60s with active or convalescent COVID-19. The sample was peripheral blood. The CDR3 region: CSVSEQRNEKLFF. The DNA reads TGCAGTGTCAGTGAACAGAGAAATGAAAAACTGTTTTTT.